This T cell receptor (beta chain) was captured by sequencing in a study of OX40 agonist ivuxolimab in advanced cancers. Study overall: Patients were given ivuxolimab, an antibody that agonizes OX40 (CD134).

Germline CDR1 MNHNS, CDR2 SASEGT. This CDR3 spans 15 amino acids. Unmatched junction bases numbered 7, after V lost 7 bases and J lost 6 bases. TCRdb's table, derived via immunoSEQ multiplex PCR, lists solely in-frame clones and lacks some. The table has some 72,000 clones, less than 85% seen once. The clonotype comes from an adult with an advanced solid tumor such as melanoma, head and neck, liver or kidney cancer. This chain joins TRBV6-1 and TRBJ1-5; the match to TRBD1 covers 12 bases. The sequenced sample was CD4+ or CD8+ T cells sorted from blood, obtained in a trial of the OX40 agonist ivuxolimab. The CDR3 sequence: CASNSGTGGGQPQHF. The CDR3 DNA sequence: TGTGCCAGCAATTCCGGGACAGGGGGCGGTCAGCCCCAGCATTTT.